Following are 14 T cell receptor beta chains from one sample sequenced in a study of shared clonotypes between healthy human individuals. Clones were read by immunoSEQ multiplex PCR, and TCRdb kept only the in-frame ones, dropping some. This repertoire shows roughly 2,000,000 clones, over 85% found once; its top ten account for around 1.8%. Naive CD8 populations comprised CD45RO-negative cells positively selected for CCR7, excluding terminally differentiated effector memory CD45RA+ cells. The material sequenced was naive CD8+ T cells from PBMCs. The receptors here all came from a young man in good health. Some clones in this sample may be carry-over from other donors' samples.

Details on this clone: The same CDR3 can be traced to other DNA sequences in this sample. The chain is built from TRBV11-2 and TRBJ2-7; D gene ambiguous. This CDR3 comprises 14 residues. Looked up from germline, CDR1 is SGHAT and CDR2 is FQNNGV. The V end lost 3 bases, the J end lost 0 bases, and 9 bases lay between the germline ends. The CDR3 DNA is TGTGCCAGCAGCTTGGCAGGTCTCTCCTACGAGCAGTACTTC. This codes for CASSLAGLSYEQYF.

This chain connects TRBV4-2 to TRBJ1-1, with D hard to call. Germline values: CDR1 LGHNA, CDR2 YNFKEQ. CDR3 length equals 15 residues. V lost 1 base to trimming and J lost 3 bases, with 12 bases between them. The CDR3 nucleotides are TGTGCCAGCAGCCAAGTGAGGGAGTCGGACACTGAAGCTTTCTTT. The encoded protein is CASSQVRESDTEAFF.

Comments on this clone: Other DNA variants within this sample encode the same CDR3. The rearrangement links TRBV27 to TRBJ1-1; weak D call: TRBD1 (5 bases). This CDR3 comprises 12 residues. The germline V gene has CDR1 MNHEY and CDR2 SMNVEV (reference sequence). Trimming pared 4 bases from V and 4 bases from J, leaving 7 bases between. CDR3 protein: CASSSGITEAFF. CDR3 in DNA: TGTGCCAGCAGTTCAGGGATCACTGAAGCTTTCTTT.

In its sample, this clone was seen a few times. V usage is TRBV30 and J usage is TRBJ1-1; D might be TRBD1 (5 bases). CDR3 length: 13 amino acids. Germline V gene data show CDR1 as GTSNPN and CDR2 as SVGIG (reference sequence). V shed 4 bases and J shed 1 base, with 10 bases lying between them. Written as DNA, the CDR3 is TGTGCCTGGACGCATGGGGGGAACACTGAAGCTTTCTTT. Its protein product is CAWTHGGNTEAFF.

This clone was recorded only once. The chain links TRBV27 to TRBJ2-2; 8 bases match TRBD2. The trim removed 6 bases at V and 0 bases at J, leaving 3 bases unmatched. Germline V gene lookup returns CDR1 MNHEY and CDR2 SMNVEV (reference sequence). This CDR3 comprises 15 residues. The DNA of the CDR3 is TGTGCCAGCAGCATTAGCGGGACGAACACCGGGGAGCTGTTTTTT. It encodes CASSISGTNTGELFF.

The chain couples TRBV2 to TRBJ1-5; 11 bases fit TRBD1. Trimming at V came to 3 bases and at J to 6 bases, leaving 4 bases not matched to a gene. CDR1 and CDR2 (germline): SNHLY, FYNNEI. The CDR3 is 15 residues long. The CDR3 DNA sequence: TGTGCCAGCAGTGAGGACAGGGGGCTAGGTCAGCCCCAGCATTTT. Translation gives CASSEDRGLGQPQHF.

The chain carries TRBV9 and TRBJ2-1; 14 bases are a match to TRBD2. This CDR3 has 15 amino acids. Germline-derived CDR1 and CDR2 are SGDLS and YYNGEE. The junction had 5 bases not matched to a gene; V was cut back by 0 bases and J by 12 bases. In DNA form, the CDR3 reads TGTGCCAGCAGCGTAGAGACTAGCGGGAGGGAGTTGCAGTTCTTC. Translation gives CASSVETSGRELQFF.

The J gene is TRBJ1-1, the V gene TRBV9; 9 bases agree with TRBD1. Germline V CDR1 and CDR2: SGDLS, YYNGEE. V dropped 3 bases and J dropped 1; count of bases not matched to a gene: 4. This CDR3 region has 15 residues. CDR3 coding DNA: TGTGCCAGCAGCGGAGGACAGGGGTGGAACACTGAAGCTTTCTTT. Its translation: CASSGGQGWNTEAFF. Full variable domain (outside the CDR3, taken from reference TRBV9 and TRBJ1-1): DSGVTQTPKHLITATGQRVTLRCSPRSGDLSVYWYQQSLDQGLQFLIQYYNGEERAKGNILERFSAQQFPDLHSELNLSSLELGDSALYFCASSGGQGWNTEAFFGQGTRLTVV.

This chain uses TRBV7-3 with TRBJ2-7; 7 bases agree with TRBD2. Germline V lookup: CDR1 SGHTA, CDR2 FQGTGA. V lost 2 bases, J lost 0 bases, and 10 bases stayed unmatched. CDR3 length equals 17 residues. The CDR3 region is CASSLGQTSRSSYEQYF. CDR3 DNA: TGTGCCAGCAGCTTAGGGCAGACTAGCCGGAGCTCCTACGAGCAGTACTTC.

The rearrangement links TRBV6-1 to TRBJ2-3; 7 nucleotides line up with TRBD1. After removal of 3 bases from V and 6 bases from J, the junction contained 6 bases not matched to a gene. The CDR3 is made up of 14 amino acids. CDR1 MNHNS and CDR2 SASEGT come from the germline V gene. The CDR3 DNA reads TGTGCCAGCAGTGAGACTACCAGGGGGGATACGCAGTATTTT. This translates into CASSETTRGDTQYF.

The rearrangement joins TRBV5-6 to TRBJ2-7, with 11 bases lining up with TRBD2. V lost 1 base to trimming and J lost 4 bases; unmatched junction nucleotides: 4. The CDR3 consists of 15 residues. Germline-derived CDR1 and CDR2 are SGHDT and YYEEEE. In DNA, the CDR3 is TGTGCCAGCAGCTTGACTAGCGGGAGTTGGTACGAGCAGTACTTC. It codes for CASSLTSGSWYEQYF. The full variable domain, rest sourced from reference TRBV5-6 and TRBJ2-7, is DAGVTQSPTHLIKTRGQQVTLRCSPKSGHDTVSWYQQALGQGPQFIFQYYEEEERQRGNFPDRFSGHQFPNYSSELNVNALLLGDSALYLCASSLTSGSWYEQYFGPGTRLTVT.

The chain employs TRBV21-1 and TRBJ1-1; the table assigns TRBD1, which was not confirmed against the DNA. TRBV21-1 is flagged as a pseudogene. The CDR3 extends over 15 amino acids. The CDR3 reads CASSNLPTGNTEAFF. CDR3 coding DNA: TGTGCCAGCAGCAACCTGCCGACAGGGAACACTGAAGCTTTCTTT.

The CDR3 DNA is TGTGCCAGCTCACTTCCATTAGACCCCGCCTACAATGAGCAGTTCTTC. Protein product: CASSLPLDPAYNEQFF. V usage is TRBV18 and J usage is TRBJ2-1; D unresolved. CDR1 KGHSH and CDR2 LQKENI come from the germline V gene. CDR3 length equals 16 residues. Trimming cost V 4 bases and J 2 bases, with 15 bases left between them.

On this clone itself: The identical CDR3 is also encoded by other nucleotide sequences in the sample. The V call is TRBV9, the J call TRBJ2-7; 9 positions agree with TRBD1. The CDR3 is made up of 15 amino acids. The germline gives CDR1 SGDLS, CDR2 YYNGEE. The V and J ends lost 0 bases and 4 bases, in that order; junction bases with no gene match: 5. The CDR3 DNA sequence: TGTGCCAGCAGCGTAGAGGACAGGGGTCTGTACGAGCAGTACTTC. Translating it yields CASSVEDRGLYEQYF. The full variable domain, with the rest looked up from reference TRBV9 and TRBJ2-7, is DSGVTQTPKHLITATGQRVTLRCSPRSGDLSVYWYQQSLDQGLQFLIQYYNGEERAKGNILERFSAQQFPDLHSELNLSSLELGDSALYFCASSVEDRGLYEQYFGPGTRLTVT.